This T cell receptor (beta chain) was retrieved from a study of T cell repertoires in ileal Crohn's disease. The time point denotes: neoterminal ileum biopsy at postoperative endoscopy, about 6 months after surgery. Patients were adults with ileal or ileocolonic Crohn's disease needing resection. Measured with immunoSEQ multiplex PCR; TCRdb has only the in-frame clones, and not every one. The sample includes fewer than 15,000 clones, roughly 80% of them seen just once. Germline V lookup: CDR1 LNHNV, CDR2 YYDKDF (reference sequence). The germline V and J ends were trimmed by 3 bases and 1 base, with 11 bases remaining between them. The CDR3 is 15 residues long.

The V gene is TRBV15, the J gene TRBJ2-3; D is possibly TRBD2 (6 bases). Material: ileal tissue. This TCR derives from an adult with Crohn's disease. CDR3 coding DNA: TGTGCCACCAGCAGCCTAGGGGAGGGCACAGATACGCAGTATTTT. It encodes CATSSLGEGTDTQYF. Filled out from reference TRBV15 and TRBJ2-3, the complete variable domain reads DAMVIQNPRYQVTQFGKPVTLSCSQTLNHNVMYWYQQKSSQAPKLLFHYYDKDFNNEADTPDNFQSRRPNTSFCFLDIRSPGLGDTAMYLCATSSLGEGTDTQYFGPGTRLTVL.